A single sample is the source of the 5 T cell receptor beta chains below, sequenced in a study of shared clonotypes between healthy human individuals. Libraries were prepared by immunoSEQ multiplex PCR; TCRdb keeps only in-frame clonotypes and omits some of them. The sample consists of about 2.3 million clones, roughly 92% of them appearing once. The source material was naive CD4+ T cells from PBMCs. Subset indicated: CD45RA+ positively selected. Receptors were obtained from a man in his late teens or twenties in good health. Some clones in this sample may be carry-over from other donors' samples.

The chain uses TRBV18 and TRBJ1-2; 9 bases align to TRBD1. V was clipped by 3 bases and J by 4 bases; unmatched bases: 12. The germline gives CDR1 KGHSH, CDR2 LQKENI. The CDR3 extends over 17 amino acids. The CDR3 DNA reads TGTGCCAGCTCACCTTCACGAGGACAGGGGTTGTCCTATGGCTACACCTTC. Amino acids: CASSPSRGQGLSYGYTF. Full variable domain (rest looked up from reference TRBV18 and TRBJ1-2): NAGVMQNPRHLVRRRGQEARLRCSPMKGHSHVYWYRQLPEEGLKFMVYLQKENIIDESGMPKERFSAEFPKEGPSILRIQQVVRGDSAAYFCASSPSRGQGLSYGYTFGSGTRLTVV.

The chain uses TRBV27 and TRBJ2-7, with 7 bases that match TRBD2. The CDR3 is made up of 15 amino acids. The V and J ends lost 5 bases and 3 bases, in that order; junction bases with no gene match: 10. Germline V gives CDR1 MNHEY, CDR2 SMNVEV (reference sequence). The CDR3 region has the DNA TGTGCCAGCAGTCCGCAAGCGGGACGAGTCTACGAGCAGTACTTC. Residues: CASSPQAGRVYEQYF.

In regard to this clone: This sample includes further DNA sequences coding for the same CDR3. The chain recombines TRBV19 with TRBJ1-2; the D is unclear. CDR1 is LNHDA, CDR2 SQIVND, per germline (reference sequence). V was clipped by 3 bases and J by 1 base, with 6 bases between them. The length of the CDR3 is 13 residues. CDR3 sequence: CASSIAGNYGYTF. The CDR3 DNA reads TGTGCCAGTAGTATCGCCGGTAACTATGGCTACACCTTC.

The CDR3 DNA reads as TGTGCCAGCAGCCAAACGGGGTTCCAAGAGACCCAGTACTTC. Amino acid sequence: CASSQTGFQETQYF. This chain connects TRBV7-7 to TRBJ2-5; a weak D match, TRBD2 (5 bases). V lost 5 bases to trimming and J lost 1 base, with 11 bases between them. The CDR3 has 14 amino acids. The V gene's germline CDR1 is SSHAT and CDR2 FNYEAQ (reference sequence).

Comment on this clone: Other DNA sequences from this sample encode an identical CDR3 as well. In DNA form, the CDR3 reads TGCGCCAGCAGCTTGGTCGGCGGATCCTACGAGCAGTACTTC. Amino acid sequence: CASSLVGGSYEQYF. The chain links TRBV5-1 to TRBJ2-7, with no clear D. Germline CDR1 reads SGHRS; CDR2 reads YFSETQ. Trimming shortened V by 0 bases and J by 1 base, and 8 bases separated the two germline ends. This CDR3 comprises 14 residues.